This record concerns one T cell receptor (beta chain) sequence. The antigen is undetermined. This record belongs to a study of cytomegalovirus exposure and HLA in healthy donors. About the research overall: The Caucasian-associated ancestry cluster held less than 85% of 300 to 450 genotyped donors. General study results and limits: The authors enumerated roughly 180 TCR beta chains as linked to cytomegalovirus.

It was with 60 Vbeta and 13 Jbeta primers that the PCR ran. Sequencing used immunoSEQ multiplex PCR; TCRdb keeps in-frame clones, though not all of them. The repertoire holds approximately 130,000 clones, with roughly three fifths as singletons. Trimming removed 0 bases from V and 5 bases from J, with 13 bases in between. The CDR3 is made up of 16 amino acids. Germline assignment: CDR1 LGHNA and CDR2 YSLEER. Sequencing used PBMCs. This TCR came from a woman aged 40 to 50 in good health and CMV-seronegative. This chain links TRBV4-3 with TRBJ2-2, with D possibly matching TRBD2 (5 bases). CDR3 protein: CASSQDTHEGTGELFF. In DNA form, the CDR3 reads TGCGCCAGCAGCCAAGATACTCATGAGGGTACCGGGGAGCTGTTTTTT.